This T cell receptor beta chain is drawn from a study of Graves' ophthalmopathy and Graves' hyperthyroidism. The wider study: At initial diagnosis, peripheral blood was obtained, and this preceded any treatment.

Germline assignment: CDR1 SGHDT and CDR2 YYEEEE. V shed 8 bases and J shed 0 bases, with 20 bases lying between them. The CDR3 runs 16 residues. This clonotype was detected ten times or more. Amplifying from RNA transcripts, the study obtained TCR beta CDR3 regions. RT-PCR in the first round used HTBI primers; a second-round multiplex PCR followed. In TCRdb, the multiplex PCR reads were re-called with MiXCR into one record per CDR3 protein. The sample has 200,000 to 250,000 distinct CDR3 sequences, roughly a fifth seen once. What was sequenced was peripheral blood. This sequence originates from a woman aged 50 to 65 with Graves' ophthalmopathy. The chain joins TRBV5-6 to TRBJ1-1, with D perhaps TRBD1 (5 bases). CDR3 DNA: TGTGCCAGTAGAAGAGGGGCCAGCTTCATGAACACTGAAGCTTTCTTT. Residues: CASRRGASFMNTEAFF. The full variable domain, its missing parts supplied by reference TRBV5-6 and TRBJ1-1, is DAGVTQSPTHLIKTRGQQVTLRCSPKSGHDTVSWYQQALGQGPQFIFQYYEEEERQRGNFPDRFSGHQFPNYSSELNVNALLLGDSALYLCASRRGASFMNTEAFFGQGTRLTVV.